This TCR beta chain was captured by sequencing in a study of T cells after yellow fever vaccination. Study in general: SMART-Seq v4 Ultra Low Input prepared libraries from low-cell fractions. General study results and limits: Repertoires obtained by FACS sorting could include abundant clonotypes that entered as contaminants from the bulk population. Detected again after the booster were most primary-vaccination clones, at 96% CD4 and roughly 88% CD8. Researchers noted that a small share of clonotypes showed up in both CD4 and CD8 compartments.

Germline CDR1 and CDR2: SGHDT and YYEEEE. CDR3 length: 15 residues. Trimming cost V 0 bases and J 1 base, with 10 bases left between them. In this sample, this clonotype turned up many times. Its antigen is undetermined. TCRdb recomputed calls from the 5' RACE reads with MiXCR, one row per CDR3 protein. The sample has 340,000 or so distinct CDR3 sequences; 12% are singletons. This sample comprised CD4+ T cells sorted from PBMCs, obtained 15 days after the yellow fever booster vaccination. The chain combines TRBV5-6 with TRBJ1-2; unclear D gene. The sequence was obtained from a man between 18 and 29 years old who received the YFV17D yellow fever vaccine. The CDR3 loop is CASSLAPDYNYGYTF. CDR3 nucleotide sequence: TGTGCCAGCAGCTTGGCCCCGGACTATAACTATGGCTACACCTTC.